The next 8 T cell receptor beta chains were all read from a single sample in a study of human T cells and chemical hapten exposure. Researchers extracted total RNA from unfractionated whole blood. TCRdb used MiXCR to reprocess the 5' RACE reads, holding one entry per CDR3 protein. The table shows about 140,000 distinct CDR3 sequences, with roughly 4.1% occurring only once. The receptors were sampled from a female donor in good health.

The table lists this clonotype with many counts. The chain recombines TRBV5-4 with TRBJ2-3; 14 positions agree with TRBD2. Germline CDR1 is SGHNT and CDR2 is YYREEE (reference sequence). Germline trimming cut 0 bases from V and 6 bases from J; bases unmatched to any gene: 6. This CDR3 contains 17 residues. In nucleotides, the CDR3 is TGTGCCAGCAGCTTGGTCGGGACTAGCGGGAGAGGGGATACGCAGTATTTT. Translation gives CASSLVGTSGRGDTQYF.

There are many counts of this clonotype. The chain has TRBV7-9 and TRBJ1-1; TRBD1 is a possible D gene (5 bases). Germline V gene data show CDR1 as SEHNR and CDR2 as FQNEAQ (reference sequence). V was trimmed by 1 base and J by 1 base, leaving 7 bases between them. The CDR3 is 14 residues long. CDR3 residues: CASSLGQGNTEAFF. In nucleotides, the CDR3 is TGTGCCAGCAGCTTAGGGCAGGGGAACACTGAAGCTTTCTTT. Complete variable domain (other parts from reference TRBV7-9 and TRBJ1-1): DTGVSQNPRHKITKRGQNVTFRCDPISEHNRLYWYRQTLGQGPEFLTYFQNEAQLEKSRLLSDRFSAERPKGSFSTLEIQRTEQGDSAMYLCASSLGQGNTEAFFGQGTRLTVV.

This clonotype was recorded many times. The gene calls are TRBV12-3 or TRBV12-4 and TRBJ1-2; possible D gene TRBD1, 5 bases. This CDR3 has 17 amino acids. The V end lost 3 bases, the J end lost 2 bases, and 19 bases lay between the germline ends. CDR3 protein: CASSLFGGSTANYGYTF. The CDR3 DNA follows: TGTGCCAGCAGTTTGTTTGGGGGTTCGACTGCGAACTATGGCTACACCTTC.

This clonotype was recorded many times. The V call is TRBV25-1, the J call TRBJ2-2, with 9 nucleotides matching TRBD1. The CDR3 runs to 14 residues. The V and J ends lost 9 bases and 3 bases, in that order; junction bases with no gene match: 5. Looked up from germline, CDR1 is MGHDK and CDR2 is SYGVNS. Here the CDR3 DNA reads TGTGCCAGTTCGGGACAGGGTGACACCGGGGAGCTGTTTTTT. This sequence encodes CASSGQGDTGELFF.

The rearrangement uses TRBV6-5 and TRBJ2-6, with 7 bases identical to TRBD1. CDR1 and CDR2 (germline): MNHEY, SVGAGI. V was pared by 1 base and J by 0 bases, with 6 bases of the junction left unmatched. The CDR3 contains 18 residues. The CDR3 sequence: CASSYYGQDRSGANVLTF. The CDR3 DNA follows: TGTGCCAGCAGTTACTATGGACAGGACCGCTCTGGGGCCAACGTCCTGACTTTC.

This clonotype was counted at least ten times. The J gene is TRBJ1-5, the V gene TRBV7-8, with 7 bases fitting TRBD1. Germline trimming cut 5 bases from V and 3 bases from J; bases unmatched to any gene: 10. Germline V lookup: CDR1 SGHVS, CDR2 FQNEAQ. This CDR3 has 16 residues. The CDR3 loop is CASSLSFDRANQPQHF. In nucleotides, the CDR3 is TGTGCCAGCAGCCTATCGTTCGACAGGGCCAATCAGCCCCAGCATTTT.

This clonotype has ten or more counts. The rearrangement uses TRBV20-1 and TRBJ1-1, with 11 bases fitting TRBD1. CDR3 length: 17 amino acids. V dropped 5 bases and J dropped 3; count of bases not matched to a gene: 14. Per the germline V gene, CDR1 is DFQATT and CDR2 is SNEGSKA (reference sequence). CDR3 in amino acids: CSAPAGRDRGRYTEAFF. Written as DNA, the CDR3 is TGCAGTGCTCCCGCCGGGCGGGACAGGGGGAGGTACACTGAAGCTTTCTTT.

This clonotype was seen many times. The rearrangement joins TRBV2 to TRBJ1-1, with D possibly TRBD1 on 6 matching bases. The V end lost 7 bases, the J end lost 8 bases, and 11 bases lay between the germline ends. This CDR3 is built from 11 residues. From germline, CDR1 is SNHLY and CDR2 FYNNEI. Written as DNA, the CDR3 is TGTGCCAGCAAACAGGGTTCAGAAGCTTTCTTT. Protein: CASKQGSEAFF.